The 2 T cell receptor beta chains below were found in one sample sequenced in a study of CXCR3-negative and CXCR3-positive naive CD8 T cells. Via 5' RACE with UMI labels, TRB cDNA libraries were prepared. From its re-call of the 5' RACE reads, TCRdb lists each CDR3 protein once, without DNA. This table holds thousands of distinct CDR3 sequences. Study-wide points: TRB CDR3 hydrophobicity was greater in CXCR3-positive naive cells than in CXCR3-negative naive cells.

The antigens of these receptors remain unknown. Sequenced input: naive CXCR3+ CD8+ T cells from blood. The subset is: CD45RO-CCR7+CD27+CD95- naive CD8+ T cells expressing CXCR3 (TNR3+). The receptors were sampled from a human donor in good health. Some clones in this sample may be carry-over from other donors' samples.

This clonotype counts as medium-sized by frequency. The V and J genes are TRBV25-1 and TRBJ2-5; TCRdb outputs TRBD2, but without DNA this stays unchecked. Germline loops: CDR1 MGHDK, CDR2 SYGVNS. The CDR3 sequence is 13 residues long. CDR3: CASLGLALETQYF. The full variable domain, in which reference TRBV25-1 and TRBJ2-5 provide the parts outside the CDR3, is EADIYQTPRYLVIGTGKKITLECSQTMGHDKMYWYQQDPGMELHLIHYSYGVNSTEKGDLSSESTVSRIRTEHFPLTLESARPSHTSQYLCASLGLALETQYFGPGTRLLVL.

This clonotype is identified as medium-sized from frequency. This CDR3 is CATWDSPNSGELFF. V is TRBV6-1 and J is TRBJ2-2; TCRdb reports TRBD1, a call that lacks DNA to check it against. CDR1 is MNHNS, CDR2 SASEGT, per germline. This CDR3 is built from 14 residues.